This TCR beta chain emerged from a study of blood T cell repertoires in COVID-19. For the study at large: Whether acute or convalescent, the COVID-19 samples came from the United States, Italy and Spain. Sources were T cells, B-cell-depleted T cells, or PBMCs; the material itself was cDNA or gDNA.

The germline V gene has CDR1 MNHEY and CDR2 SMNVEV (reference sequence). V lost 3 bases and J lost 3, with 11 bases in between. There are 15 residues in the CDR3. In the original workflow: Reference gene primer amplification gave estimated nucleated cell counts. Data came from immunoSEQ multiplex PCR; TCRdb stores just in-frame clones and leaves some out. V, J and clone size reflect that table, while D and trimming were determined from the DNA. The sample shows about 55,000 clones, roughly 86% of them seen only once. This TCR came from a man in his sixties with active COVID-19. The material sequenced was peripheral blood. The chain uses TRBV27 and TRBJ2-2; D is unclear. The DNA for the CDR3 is TGTGCCAGCAGTTTGATCTGGCGGCACACCGGGGAGCTGTTTTTT. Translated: CASSLIWRHTGELFF.